Listed below are T cell receptor beta chains from one sample, sequenced in a study of cytomegalovirus exposure and HLA in healthy donors. The table came from immunoSEQ multiplex PCR; TCRdb's copy has only in-frame clones and leaves some out. The profile shows around 120,000 clones, about 73% of them singletons. Source material: PBMCs. The receptors derive from a woman aged 40 to 55 in good health and CMV-seronegative. Each CDR3 is given with its conserved first and last residue. Each record gives: J gene, CDR3 length, V gene, D gene, clone size, CDR3 DNA, CDR3 protein. A D gene is named only where the DNA matches it firmly. Some rows have no size entry. The others give once, few or many, or a class for an expanded clone.

j_gene: TRBJ2-1; len: 14; v_gene: TRBV11-2; d_gene: -; abundance: -; CDR3nt: TGTGCCAGCAGCTTCAGGGGCCCCTACAATGAGCAGTTCTTC; CDR3aa: CASSFRGPYNEQFF
j_gene: TRBJ2-1; len: 16; v_gene: TRBV28; d_gene: TRBD1; abundance: -; CDR3nt: TGTGCCAGCAGTTTACGGGCTGGCCTCAGGGGGAATGAGCAGTTCTTC; CDR3aa: CASSLRAGLRGNEQFF
j_gene: TRBJ2-7; len: 14; v_gene: TRBV19; d_gene: -; abundance: -; CDR3nt: TGTGCCAGTAGTATCGCTCAGAACTCCTACGAGCAGTACTTC; CDR3aa: CASSIAQNSYEQYF
j_gene: TRBJ1-2; len: 17; v_gene: TRBV15; d_gene: TRBD1; abundance: few; CDR3nt: TGTGCCACCAGCCTAACCGGGACAGGGACCACGAACTATGGCTACACCTTC; CDR3aa: CATSLTGTGTTNYGYTF
j_gene: TRBJ2-7; len: 15; v_gene: TRBV5-1; d_gene: -; abundance: -; CDR3nt: TGCGCCAGCAGCTTGGATGCCGGGGTCACCTACGAGCAGTACTTC; CDR3aa: CASSLDAGVTYEQYF
j_gene: TRBJ2-3; len: 14; v_gene: TRBV27; d_gene: TRBD2; abundance: -; CDR3nt: TGTGCCAGCCGTACGGCGGGAGGGGCAGATACGCAGTATTTT; CDR3aa: CASRTAGGADTQYF
j_gene: TRBJ2-2; len: 17; v_gene: TRBV10-2; d_gene: -; abundance: -; CDR3nt: TGCGCCAGCACAAATGCAGGGACAACGCGCAACACCGGGGAGCTGTTTTTT; CDR3aa: CASTNAGTTRNTGELFF
j_gene: TRBJ2-7; len: 15; v_gene: TRBV11-1; d_gene: -; abundance: -; CDR3nt: TGTGCCAGCAGCTTAGGATTCGGGATCTCCTACGAGCAGTACTTC; CDR3aa: CASSLGFGISYEQYF
j_gene: TRBJ1-4; len: 15; v_gene: TRBV5-1; d_gene: -; abundance: -; CDR3nt: TGCGCCAGCAGCTTGGCGGCCGGAGTCGATGAAAAACTGTTTTTT; CDR3aa: CASSLAAGVDEKLFF
j_gene: TRBJ2-7; len: 15; v_gene: TRBV7-9; d_gene: -; abundance: -; CDR3nt: TGTGCCAGCAGCCCCGTCGGGCAGGGGCAGTACGAGCAGTACTTC; CDR3aa: CASSPVGQGQYEQYF
j_gene: TRBJ2-1; len: 14; v_gene: TRBV2; d_gene: -; abundance: -; CDR3nt: TGTGCCAGCAACGGACTGCCGCCATACAATGAGCAGTTCTTC; CDR3aa: CASNGLPPYNEQFF
j_gene: TRBJ2-1; len: 12; v_gene: TRBV5-6; d_gene: TRBD1; abundance: many; CDR3nt: TGTGCCAGCAGCTTTCAGGGGGCGAAGCAGTTCTTC; CDR3aa: CASSFQGAKQFF
j_gene: TRBJ2-7; len: 14; v_gene: TRBV27; d_gene: -; abundance: -; CDR3nt: TGTGCCAGCAGTTTATCGATTAGCTCCTACGAGCAGTACTTC; CDR3aa: CASSLSISSYEQYF
j_gene: TRBJ1-5; len: 13; v_gene: TRBV6-1; d_gene: -; abundance: -; CDR3nt: TGTGCCAGCAGCGGAGCTACAGGACAGCCCCAGCATTTT; CDR3aa: CASSGATGQPQHF
j_gene: TRBJ2-7; len: 17; v_gene: TRBV28; d_gene: TRBD2; abundance: -; CDR3nt: TGTGCCAGCACCCCCTTAGCGGGAGGGCCCCGCACCTACGAGCAGTACTTC; CDR3aa: CASTPLAGGPRTYEQYF
j_gene: TRBJ2-7; len: 14; v_gene: TRBV28; d_gene: -; abundance: -; CDR3nt: TGTGCCAGCAGTTTCCCGGGGTTAGGCTACGAGCAGTACTTC; CDR3aa: CASSFPGLGYEQYF
j_gene: TRBJ2-7; len: 14; v_gene: TRBV28; d_gene: TRBD1; abundance: once; CDR3nt: TGTGCCAGCAGTTCCGGGACAGGGGAATACGAGCAGTACTTC; CDR3aa: CASSSGTGEYEQYF
j_gene: TRBJ2-7; len: 14; v_gene: TRBV19; d_gene: -; abundance: once; CDR3nt: TGTGCCAGTAGTAACCGGCCACAGGGCTACGAGCAGTACTTC; CDR3aa: CASSNRPQGYEQYF
j_gene: TRBJ2-1; len: 14; v_gene: TRBV5-4; d_gene: -; abundance: -; CDR3nt: TGTGCCAGCAGCCCACCGGGTGGCTCTAATGAGCAGTTCTTC; CDR3aa: CASSPPGGSNEQFF
j_gene: TRBJ2-1; len: 12; v_gene: TRBV5-5; d_gene: -; abundance: -; CDR3nt: TGTGCCAGCAGCTCGAGCGGTAATGAGCAGTTCTTC; CDR3aa: CASSSSGNEQFF
j_gene: TRBJ1-2; len: 12; v_gene: TRBV28; d_gene: TRBD1; abundance: -; CDR3nt: TGTGCCAGCAGCTCGGGACAGGGCGGCTACACCTTC; CDR3aa: CASSSGQGGYTF
j_gene: TRBJ1-2; len: 14; v_gene: TRBV28; d_gene: TRBD1; abundance: -; CDR3nt: TGTGCCAGCAGTTCCGGACAGGGTTCAGGTGGCTACACCTTC; CDR3aa: CASSSGQGSGGYTF
j_gene: TRBJ1-5; len: 17; v_gene: TRBV19; d_gene: TRBD1; abundance: once; CDR3nt: TGTGCCAGTAGTAGGACAGGGGGAGCTTATAGCAATCAGCCCCAGCATTTT; CDR3aa: CASSRTGGAYSNQPQHF
j_gene: TRBJ1-6; len: 13; v_gene: TRBV5-6; d_gene: TRBD1; abundance: -; CDR3nt: TGTGCCAGCAGCCCAGGGGGCGATTCACCCCTCCACTTT; CDR3aa: CASSPGGDSPLHF
j_gene: TRBJ1-3; len: 17; v_gene: TRBV28; d_gene: TRBD1; abundance: -; CDR3nt: TGTGCCAGCAGCCTTACAGGGGGAGTACGCTCTGGAAACACCATATATTTT; CDR3aa: CASSLTGGVRSGNTIYF
j_gene: TRBJ1-3; len: 15; v_gene: TRBV7-2; d_gene: -; abundance: -; CDR3nt: TGTGCCAGCAGCCCCTACGAGGGTGCAGGAAACACCATATATTTT; CDR3aa: CASSPYEGAGNTIYF
j_gene: TRBJ1-1; len: 13; v_gene: TRBV2; d_gene: -; abundance: -; CDR3nt: TGTGCCAGCAGTGAAACCAGGGACACTGAAGCTTTCTTT; CDR3aa: CASSETRDTEAFF
j_gene: TRBJ2-5; len: 13; v_gene: TRBV6-5; d_gene: -; abundance: -; CDR3nt: TGTGCCAGCAGTTACGGGTTGAGGGAGACCCAGTACTTC; CDR3aa: CASSYGLRETQYF
j_gene: TRBJ1-1; len: 14; v_gene: TRBV28; d_gene: -; abundance: -; CDR3nt: TGTGCCAGCAGGGGGGCAGGGACGAACACTGAAGCTTTCTTT; CDR3aa: CASRGAGTNTEAFF
j_gene: TRBJ2-7; len: 14; v_gene: TRBV28; d_gene: TRBD2; abundance: -; CDR3nt: TGTGCCAGCTCCGGCGGGGGAGTGAGGAGGGAGCAGTACTTC; CDR3aa: CASSGGGVRREQYF
j_gene: TRBJ2-1; len: 16; v_gene: TRBV5-4; d_gene: TRBD2; abundance: -; CDR3nt: TGTGCCAGCCTCCGGGGGGGAAGCCGGGAGTACAATGAGCAGTTCTTC; CDR3aa: CASLRGGSREYNEQFF
j_gene: TRBJ1-1; len: 14; v_gene: TRBV6-6; d_gene: TRBD1; abundance: -; CDR3nt: TGTGCCAGCAGTTACGGGCAGGGGGTCGCTGAAGCTTTCTTT; CDR3aa: CASSYGQGVAEAFF
j_gene: TRBJ2-7; len: 14; v_gene: TRBV9; d_gene: -; abundance: few; CDR3nt: TGTGCCAGCAGCGAGGGGCTTCTCGCCTACGAGCAGTACTTC; CDR3aa: CASSEGLLAYEQYF